Each of the 12 T cell receptor beta chains below was sequenced from the same sample in a study of cytomegalovirus exposure and HLA in healthy donors. Use of 60 Vbeta and 13 Jbeta primers characterized the PCR. Clones were sequenced by immunoSEQ multiplex PCR, and TCRdb holds only the in-frame ones, with some missing. This sample carries 100,000 or so clones, approximately 80% of them seen once, and the ten largest clones take 3% to 4%. The source material was PBMCs. These receptors were collected from a young man in good health and CMV-seropositive.

This chain uses TRBV19 with TRBJ1-2, with 8 bases aligning to TRBD1. Germline V gives CDR1 LNHDA, CDR2 SQIVND (reference sequence). V was clipped by 9 bases and J by 5 bases; unmatched bases: 11. This CDR3 spans 14 amino acids. The CDR3 DNA reads as TGTGCCAGCCATTACCGGGACAGGTCTTATGGCTACACCTTC. This translates into CASHYRDRSYGYTF.

J is TRBJ2-1 and V is TRBV28; 8 bases match TRBD2. This CDR3 region has 16 residues. Germline values: CDR1 MDHEN, CDR2 SYDVKM. V dropped 6 bases and J dropped 3; count of bases not matched to a gene: 10. The DNA of the CDR3 is TGTGCCAGCAGGTCCCCGGGACTAGGCCACTACAATGAGCAGTTCTTC. Its translation is CASRSPGLGHYNEQFF.

J is TRBJ2-1 and V is TRBV5-4; tentative D call: TRBD2 (6 bases). CDR3 size: 16 residues. The ends were cut back, 0 bases at V and 0 bases at J, with 10 bases in the middle. Germline V gene data show CDR1 as SGHNT and CDR2 as YYREEE (reference sequence). For the CDR3, the DNA is TGTGCCAGCAGCTTGGATAGCGGTAGCTCCTACAATGAGCAGTTCTTC. This gives the protein CASSLDSGSSYNEQFF.

The chain has TRBV11-2 and TRBJ1-2, with 8 bases fitting TRBD1. The CDR3 has 14 residues. Germline CDR1 and CDR2: SGHAT and FQNNGV. With V trimmed by 4 bases and J by 7 bases, 8 bases remained unmatched. CDR3 region: CASSWGQEGSGYTF. As DNA, the CDR3 is TGTGCCAGCAGCTGGGGACAGGAAGGAAGTGGCTACACCTTC.

The rearrangement links TRBV9 to TRBJ1-4, with TRBD1 identical over 8 bases. The germline gives CDR1 SGDLS, CDR2 YYNGEE. The CDR3 has 16 residues. After removal of 3 bases from V and 1 base from J, the junction contained 5 bases not matched to a gene. The DNA of the CDR3 is TGTGCCAGCAGCGCCCAGGGGGCAGGAACTAATGAAAAACTGTTTTTT. Its translation: CASSAQGAGTNEKLFF.

This chain uses TRBV6-5 with TRBJ2-1; 7 nucleotides match TRBD2. CDR3 length equals 15 residues. The germline CDR1 and CDR2 sequences are MNHEY and SVGAGI. Losses at the gene ends were 5 bases for V and 6 bases for J; bases not matched to a gene: 10. CDR3 residues: CASSPSGGPANEQFF. CDR3 coding DNA: TGTGCCAGCAGTCCGTCGGGGGGTCCGGCCAATGAGCAGTTCTTC.

As concerns this clone: An end of the junction differs from the germline gene, which may be a read error. The chain uses TRBV28 and TRBJ1-5; no clear D. The CDR3 is 17 amino acids. CDR1 and CDR2 (germline): MDHEN, SYDVKM. CDR3 region: CAISRAGPSFGNQPQHF. The CDR3 DNA reads TGTGCCATCAGTAGGGCGGGCCCCTCTTTTGGGAATCAGCCCCAGCATTTT.

This sequence joins TRBV29-1 and TRBJ2-1; 12 nucleotides line up with TRBD1. Germline CDR1 reads SQVTM; CDR2 reads ANQGSEA. This CDR3 region has 14 residues. V was pared by 8 bases and J by 4 bases, with 6 bases of the junction left unmatched. The DNA of the CDR3 is TGCAGCTCTCGGGACAGGGGGCTATACAATGAGCAGTTCTTC. This translates into CSSRDRGLYNEQFF.

The chain couples TRBV30 to TRBJ2-5; D is perhaps TRBD2 (6 bases). Gene TRBJ2-7 matches the end of the DNA better, so the J call may be wrong. The CDR3 loop spans 13 amino acids. Germline CDR1 reads GTSNPN; CDR2 reads SVGIG (reference sequence). The CDR3 nucleotides read TGTGCCTGGAGCGGCGCGGGGTCCTACGAGCAGTACTTC. The encoded protein is CAWSGAGSYEQYF.

This chain joins TRBV29-1 and TRBJ1-1; a weak D match, TRBD1 (5 bases). The V end lost 5 bases, the J end lost 0 bases, and 10 bases lay between the germline ends. CDR3 length: 13 residues. Germline V gene data show CDR1 as SQVTM and CDR2 as ANQGSEA. Here the CDR3 DNA reads TGCAGCGTTCGGGGGGATGTGAACACTGAAGCTTTCTTT. Amino acids: CSVRGDVNTEAFF.

V gene TRBV2 combines with J gene TRBJ1-4, with D perhaps TRBD1 (6 bases). Germline-derived CDR1 and CDR2 are SNHLY and FYNNEI. The CDR3 sequence is 15 residues long. Trimming removed 0 bases from V and 4 bases from J, with 9 bases in between. In nucleotides, the CDR3 is TGTGCCAGCAGTGAAGCTCGACAGGTTAATGAAAAACTGTTTTTT. This encodes CASSEARQVNEKLFF.

V is TRBV2 and J is TRBJ1-5; D not resolved. This CDR3 is 14 amino acids long. Germline lookup yields CDR1 SNHLY and CDR2 FYNNEI. V was clipped by 4 bases and J by 4 bases, with 11 bases between them. The CDR3 DNA is TGTGCCAGCAGTGCAGAGGCCATTAATCAGCCCCAGCATTTT. Translating it yields CASSAEAINQPQHF.